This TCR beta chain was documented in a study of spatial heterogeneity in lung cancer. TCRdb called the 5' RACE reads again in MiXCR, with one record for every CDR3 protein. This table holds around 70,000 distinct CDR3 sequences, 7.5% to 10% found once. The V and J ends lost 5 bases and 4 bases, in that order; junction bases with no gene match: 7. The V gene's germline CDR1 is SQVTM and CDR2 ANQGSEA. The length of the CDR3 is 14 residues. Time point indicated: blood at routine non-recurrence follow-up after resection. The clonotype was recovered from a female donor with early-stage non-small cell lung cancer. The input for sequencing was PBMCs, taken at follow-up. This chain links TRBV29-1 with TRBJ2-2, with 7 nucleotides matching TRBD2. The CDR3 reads CSVSVLAVTGELFF. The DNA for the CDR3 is TGCAGCGTTAGTGTTCTAGCGGTCACCGGGGAGCTGTTTTTT.